The clone carrying this T cell receptor (beta chain) showed up just once. The antigen remains undetermined. The sample is drawn from a study of blood T cells in healthy people across ages. Findings and limits, study-wide: CMV infection status of these donors was not known.

Combining a sample-barcoded 5' primer with a J-beta primer mix, a second PCR ran for about 7 to 12 cycles. TCRdb passed the 5' RACE reads through MiXCR, listing each CDR3 protein once. The table lists some 800,000 distinct CDR3 sequences, around 25% of them singletons. CDR3 length: 18 residues. Per germline, CDR1 PRHDT and CDR2 FYEKMQ (reference sequence). The junction had 14 bases not matched to a gene; V was cut back by 0 bases and J by 6 bases. The same data also contributed to another study, on T cells of mothers and their children. That report adds: The cDNA synthesis received all extracted RNA, at about 1.6 ug per 15 ul.

The chain recombines TRBV13 with TRBJ2-1, with 7 bases fitting TRBD1. Sequencing was performed on blood. The sequence came from a boy aged 10-17 years in good health. The CDR3 DNA reads as TGTGCCAGCAGCTTAGGTAGGGCCGGGACAGTTGGAGGCAATGAGCAGTTCTTC. As protein: CASSLGRAGTVGGNEQFF.